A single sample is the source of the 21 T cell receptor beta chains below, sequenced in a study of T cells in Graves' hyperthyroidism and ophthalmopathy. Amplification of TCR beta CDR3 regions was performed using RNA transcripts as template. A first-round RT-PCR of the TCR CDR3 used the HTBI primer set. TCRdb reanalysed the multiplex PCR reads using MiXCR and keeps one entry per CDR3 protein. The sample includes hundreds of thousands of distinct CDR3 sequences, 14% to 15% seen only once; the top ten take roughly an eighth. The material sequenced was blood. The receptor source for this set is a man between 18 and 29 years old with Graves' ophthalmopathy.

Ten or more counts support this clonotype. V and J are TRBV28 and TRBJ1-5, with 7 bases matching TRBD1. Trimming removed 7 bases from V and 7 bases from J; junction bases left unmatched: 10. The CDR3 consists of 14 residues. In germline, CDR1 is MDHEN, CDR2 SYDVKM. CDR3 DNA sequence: TGTGCCAGCAATTCCGGGACAGCCATACAGCCCCAGCATTTT. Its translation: CASNSGTAIQPQHF. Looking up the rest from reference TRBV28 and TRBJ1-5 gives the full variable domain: DVKVTQSSRYLVKRTGEKVFLECVQDMDHENMFWYRQDPGLGLRLIYFSYDVKMKEKGDIPEGYSVSREKKERFSLILESASTNQTSMYLCASNSGTAIQPQHFGDGTRLSIL.

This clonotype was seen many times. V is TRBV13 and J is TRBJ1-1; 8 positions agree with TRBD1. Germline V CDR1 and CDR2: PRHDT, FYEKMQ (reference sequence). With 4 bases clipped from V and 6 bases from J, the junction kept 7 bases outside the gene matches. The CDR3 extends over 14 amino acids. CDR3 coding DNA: TGTGCCAGCAGCTCAGAACAGGGGGAAGCTGAAGCTTTCTTT. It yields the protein CASSSEQGEAEAFF.

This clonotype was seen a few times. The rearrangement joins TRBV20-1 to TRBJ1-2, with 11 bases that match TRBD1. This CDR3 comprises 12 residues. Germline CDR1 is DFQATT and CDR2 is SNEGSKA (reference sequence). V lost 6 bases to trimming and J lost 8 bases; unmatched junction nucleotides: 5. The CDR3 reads CSAPGTGGGYTF. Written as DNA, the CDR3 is TGCAGTGCGCCTGGGACAGGGGGAGGCTACACCTTC.

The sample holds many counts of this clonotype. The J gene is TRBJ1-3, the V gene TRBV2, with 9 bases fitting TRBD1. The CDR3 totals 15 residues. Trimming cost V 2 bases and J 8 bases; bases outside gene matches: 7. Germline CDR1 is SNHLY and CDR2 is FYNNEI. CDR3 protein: CASSEPGTGFDTIYF. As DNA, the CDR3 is TGTGCCAGCAGTGAACCCGGGACAGGGTTTGACACCATATATTTT.

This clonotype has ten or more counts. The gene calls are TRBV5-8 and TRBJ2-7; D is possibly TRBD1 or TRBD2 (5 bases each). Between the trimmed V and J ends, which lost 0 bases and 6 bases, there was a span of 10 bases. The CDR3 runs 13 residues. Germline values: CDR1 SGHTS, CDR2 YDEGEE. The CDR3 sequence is CASSLDRGGEQYF. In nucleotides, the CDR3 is TGTGCCAGCAGCTTGGACCGGGGCGGCGAGCAGTACTTC.

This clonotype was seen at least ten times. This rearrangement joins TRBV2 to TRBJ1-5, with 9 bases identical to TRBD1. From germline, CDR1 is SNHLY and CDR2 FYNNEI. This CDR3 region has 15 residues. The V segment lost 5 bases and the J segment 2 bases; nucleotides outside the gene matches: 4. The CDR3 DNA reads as TGTGCCAGCAGTCCACAGGGGGCTGGCAATCAGCCCCAGCATTTT. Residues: CASSPQGAGNQPQHF.

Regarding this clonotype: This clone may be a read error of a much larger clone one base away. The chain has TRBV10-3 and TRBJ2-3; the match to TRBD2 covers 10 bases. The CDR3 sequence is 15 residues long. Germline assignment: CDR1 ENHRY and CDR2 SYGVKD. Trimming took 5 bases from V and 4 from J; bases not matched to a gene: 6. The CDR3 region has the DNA TGTGCCATCAGTCTAACTAGCGGGGCCCCAGATACGCAGTATTTT. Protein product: CAISLTSGAPDTQYF.

The DNA of the CDR3 is TGTGCCAGTCATGGACTGGGAACCCAGTACTTC. It translates to CASHGLGTQYF. V and J are TRBV19 and TRBJ2-5, with a possible D match to TRBD2 (5 bases). This CDR3 has 11 residues. V was shortened by 8 bases and J by 8 bases, with 12 bases between the two germline ends. CDR1 LNHDA and CDR2 SQIVND come from the germline V gene (reference sequence).

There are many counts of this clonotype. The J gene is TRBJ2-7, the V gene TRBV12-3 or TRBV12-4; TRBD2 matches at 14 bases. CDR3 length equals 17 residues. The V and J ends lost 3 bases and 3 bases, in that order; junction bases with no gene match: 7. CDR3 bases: TGTGCCAGCAGTTTCGGACTAGCGGGAGGAGTGGGCTACGAGCAGTACTTC. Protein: CASSFGLAGGVGYEQYF.

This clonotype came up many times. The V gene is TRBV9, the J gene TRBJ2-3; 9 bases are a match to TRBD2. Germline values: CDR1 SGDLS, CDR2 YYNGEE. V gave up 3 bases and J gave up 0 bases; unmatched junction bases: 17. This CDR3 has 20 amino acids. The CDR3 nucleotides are TGTGCCAGCAGCGCCCATGTCCGTGGTCGACTAGCGGAGAGCACAGATACGCAGTATTTT. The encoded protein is CASSAHVRGRLAESTDTQYF.

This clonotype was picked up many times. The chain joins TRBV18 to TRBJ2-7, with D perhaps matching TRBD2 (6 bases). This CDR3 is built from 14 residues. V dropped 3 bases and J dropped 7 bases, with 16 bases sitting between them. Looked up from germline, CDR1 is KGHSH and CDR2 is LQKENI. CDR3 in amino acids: CASSPPGPAGEQYF. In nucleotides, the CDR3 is TGTGCCAGCTCACCCCCCGGGCCGGCGGGGGAGCAGTACTTC.

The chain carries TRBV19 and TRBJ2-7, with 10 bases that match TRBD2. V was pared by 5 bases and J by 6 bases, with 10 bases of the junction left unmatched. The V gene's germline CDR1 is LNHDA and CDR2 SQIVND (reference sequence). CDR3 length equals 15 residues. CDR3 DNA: TGTGCCAGTAGTGTGTCTAGCGGGAGTTACTCCGAGCAGTACTTC. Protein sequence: CASSVSSGSYSEQYF.

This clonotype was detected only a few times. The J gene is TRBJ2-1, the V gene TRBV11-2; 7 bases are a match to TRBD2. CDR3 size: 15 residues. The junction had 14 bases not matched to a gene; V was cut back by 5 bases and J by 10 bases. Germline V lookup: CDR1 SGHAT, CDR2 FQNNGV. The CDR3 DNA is TGTGCCAGCAGCCCACGGGAGGCCGTCGGGGGGGAGCAGTTCTTC. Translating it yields CASSPREAVGGEQFF.

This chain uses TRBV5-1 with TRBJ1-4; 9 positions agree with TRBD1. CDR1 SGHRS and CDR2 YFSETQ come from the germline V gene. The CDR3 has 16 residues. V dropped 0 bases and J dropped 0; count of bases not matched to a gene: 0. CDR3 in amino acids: CASSLGQGATNEKLFF. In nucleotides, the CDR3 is TGCGCCAGCAGCTTGGGACAGGGGGCAACTAATGAAAAACTGTTTTTT. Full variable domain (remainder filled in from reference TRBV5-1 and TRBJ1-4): KAGVTQTPRYLIKTRGQQVTLSCSPISGHRSVSWYQQTPGQGLQFLFEYFSETQRNKGNFPGRFSGRQFSNSRSEMNVSTLELGDSALYLCASSLGQGATNEKLFFGSGTQLSVL.

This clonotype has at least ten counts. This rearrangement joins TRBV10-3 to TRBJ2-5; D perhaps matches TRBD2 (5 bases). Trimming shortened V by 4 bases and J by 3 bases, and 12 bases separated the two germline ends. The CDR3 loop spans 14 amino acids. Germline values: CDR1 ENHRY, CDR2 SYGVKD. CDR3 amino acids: CAISVGGSEETQYF. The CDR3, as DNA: TGTGCCATCAGTGTAGGAGGAAGCGAAGAGACCCAGTACTTC.

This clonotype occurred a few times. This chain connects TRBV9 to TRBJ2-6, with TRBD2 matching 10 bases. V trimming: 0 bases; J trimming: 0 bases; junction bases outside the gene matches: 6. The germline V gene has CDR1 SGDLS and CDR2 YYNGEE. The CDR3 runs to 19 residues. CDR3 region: CASSVELAGRSSGANVLTF. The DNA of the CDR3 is TGTGCCAGCAGCGTAGAACTAGCGGGACGGAGCTCTGGGGCCAACGTCCTGACTTTC.

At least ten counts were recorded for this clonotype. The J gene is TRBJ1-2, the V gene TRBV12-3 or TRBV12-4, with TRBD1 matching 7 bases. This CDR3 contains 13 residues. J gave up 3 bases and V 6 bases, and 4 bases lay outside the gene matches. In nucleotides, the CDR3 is TGTGCCAGCAGGCACAGGGGTTACTATGGCTACACCTTC. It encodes CASRHRGYYGYTF.

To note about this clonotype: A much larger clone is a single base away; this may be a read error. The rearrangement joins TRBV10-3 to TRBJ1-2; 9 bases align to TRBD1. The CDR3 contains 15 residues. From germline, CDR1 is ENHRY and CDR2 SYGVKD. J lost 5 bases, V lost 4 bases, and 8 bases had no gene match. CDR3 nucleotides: TGTGCCATCAGTGGTTTGGACAGGGGTGTATATGGCTACACCTTC. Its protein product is CAISGLDRGVYGYTF.

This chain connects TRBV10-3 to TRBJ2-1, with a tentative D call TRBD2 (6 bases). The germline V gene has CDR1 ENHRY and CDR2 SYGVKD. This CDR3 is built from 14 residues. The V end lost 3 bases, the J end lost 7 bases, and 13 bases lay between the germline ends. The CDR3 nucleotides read TGTGCCATCAGTGAATGGGAGGAGGAGAATGAGCAGTTCTTC. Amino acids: CAISEWEEENEQFF.

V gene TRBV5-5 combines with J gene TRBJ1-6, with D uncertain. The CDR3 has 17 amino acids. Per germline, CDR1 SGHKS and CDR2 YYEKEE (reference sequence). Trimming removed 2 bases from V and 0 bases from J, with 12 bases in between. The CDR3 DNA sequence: TGTGCCAGCAGCTTTTTCAGGCTGAGCTCCTATAATTCACCCCTCCACTTT. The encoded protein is CASSFFRLSSYNSPLHF.

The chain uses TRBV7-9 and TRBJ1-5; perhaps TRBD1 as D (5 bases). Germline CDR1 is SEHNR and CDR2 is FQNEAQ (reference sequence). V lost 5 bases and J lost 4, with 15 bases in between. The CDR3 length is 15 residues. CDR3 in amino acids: CASSLRGTENQPQHF. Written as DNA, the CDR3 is TGTGCCAGCAGCCTCCGAGGGACGGAAAATCAGCCCCAGCATTTT.